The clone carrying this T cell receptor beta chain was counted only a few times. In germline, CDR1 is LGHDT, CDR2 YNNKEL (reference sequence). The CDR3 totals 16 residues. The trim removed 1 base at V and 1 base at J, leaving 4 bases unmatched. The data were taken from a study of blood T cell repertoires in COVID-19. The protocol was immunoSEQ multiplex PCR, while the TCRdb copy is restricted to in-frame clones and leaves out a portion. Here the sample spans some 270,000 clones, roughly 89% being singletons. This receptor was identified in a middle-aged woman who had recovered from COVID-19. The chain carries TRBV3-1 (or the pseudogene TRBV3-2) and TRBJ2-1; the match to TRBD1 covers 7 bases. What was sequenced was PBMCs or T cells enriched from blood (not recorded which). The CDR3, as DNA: TGTGCCAGCAGCCAAGGAGGGGGCCGTTCCTACAATGAGCAGTTCTTC. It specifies CASSQGGGRSYNEQFF.